The 14 T cell receptor beta chains in this list originate from one sample, sequenced in a study of beta chain features in type 1 diabetes. Expressed TCRB transcripts were sequenced because the entire RNA isolate underwent reverse transcription. The assay was immunoSEQ multiplex PCR, and TCRdb's table has in-frame clones only and misses some. The sample consists of around 450,000 clones, about an eighth of them appearing once. Sequenced material: naive CD4+ T cells from blood. The receptors come from a woman aged 18-29 years in good health.

The genes are TRBV7-9 and TRBJ1-1, with a weak D call TRBD1 (5 bases). Germline V CDR1 and CDR2: SEHNR, FQNEAQ (reference sequence). The CDR3 loop spans 14 amino acids. V was cut by 0 bases and J by 6 bases, with 11 bases left in between. This CDR3 is CASSLAGRVAEAFF. The CDR3 nucleotides read TGTGCCAGCAGCTTAGCGGGCAGGGTGGCTGAAGCTTTCTTT.

This clone has just a few counts. The chain joins TRBV2 to TRBJ1-5; D is unresolved. The CDR3 loop spans 13 amino acids. Germline V gene data show CDR1 as SNHLY and CDR2 as FYNNEI. The V end was cut by 7 bases, the J end by 5 bases, with 12 bases between. CDR3 nucleotides: TGTGCCAGCACCTCGAGTAGGGATCAGCCCCAGCATTTT. Translated, it gives CASTSSRDQPQHF. Combining the CDR3 with reference TRBV2 and TRBJ1-5 gives the whole variable domain EPEVTQTPSHQVTQMGQEVILRCVPISNHLYFYWYRQILGQKVEFLVSFYNNEISEKSEIFDDQFSVERPDGSNFTLKIRSTKLEDSAMYFCASTSSRDQPQHFGDGTRLSIL.

This chain uses TRBV15 with TRBJ2-3; TRBD2 agrees at 9 bases. This CDR3 contains 20 residues. Trimming cost V 3 bases and J 1 base; bases outside gene matches: 17. Looked up from germline, CDR1 is LNHNV and CDR2 is YYDKDF (reference sequence). The DNA of the CDR3 is TGTGCCACCAGCAGCGTCCCCTCCGGGACTAGCATCGCTGGCACAGATACGCAGTATTTT. It yields the protein CATSSVPSGTSIAGTDTQYF.

The genes are TRBV7-9 and TRBJ2-1, with D perhaps TRBD1 (6 bases). V lost 3 bases and J lost 4, with 16 bases in between. Germline CDR1 SEHNR, CDR2 FQNEAQ (reference sequence). This CDR3 comprises 16 residues. CDR3 in amino acids: CASSLLEGELYNEQFF. The CDR3 nucleotides read TGTGCCAGCAGCTTGCTAGAGGGGGAGTTATACAATGAGCAGTTCTTC.

V is TRBV7-2 and J is TRBJ2-1; D possibly corresponds to TRBD1 (5 bases). The V gene lost 4 bases and the J gene lost 4 bases, with 14 bases spanning the gap. In germline, CDR1 is SGHTA, CDR2 FQGNSA. The length of the CDR3 is 15 residues. As DNA, the CDR3 is TGTGCCAGCAGCTCAAGGGGTTCGCTTTACAATGAGCAGTTCTTC. Translation gives CASSSRGSLYNEQFF.

This clone has a handful of counts. This chain uses TRBV6-6 with TRBJ2-1; 7 bases fit TRBD1. V lost 6 bases to trimming and J lost 9 bases; unmatched junction nucleotides: 11. The CDR3 extends over 14 amino acids. Germline V gene data show CDR1 as MNHNY and CDR2 as SVGAGI (reference sequence). The CDR3 DNA is TGTGCCAGCAGCCATGACAGGGTAGTGGGTGAGCAGTTCTTC. Residues: CASSHDRVVGEQFF.

This clone was counted between two and nine times. The chain is built from TRBV28 and TRBJ1-1, with D possibly TRBD1 on 6 matching bases. The V end lost 8 bases, the J end lost 3 bases, and 13 bases lay between the germline ends. This CDR3 region has 13 residues. In germline, CDR1 is MDHEN, CDR2 SYDVKM. As DNA, the CDR3 is TGTGCCAGCCGGGGGGCCGGGGACACTGAAGCTTTCTTT. Amino acids: CASRGAGDTEAFF.

Only a few counts were recorded for this clone. The sample carries other DNA sequences with the same CDR3. The chain uses TRBV7-2 and TRBJ2-3; D ambiguous. V was shortened by 4 bases and J by 1 base, with 3 bases between the two germline ends. This CDR3 region has 12 residues. CDR1 is SGHTA and CDR2 is FQGNSA in the germline V gene. The CDR3 reads CASSSRTDTQYF. The CDR3 region has the DNA TGTGCCAGCAGCTCACGCACAGATACGCAGTATTTT.

This clone was detected a few times. The rearrangement joins TRBV29-1 to TRBJ1-2; 7 nucleotides match TRBD1. CDR3 length: 16 amino acids. With V trimmed by 3 bases and J by 7 bases, 17 bases remained unmatched. Germline V gene lookup returns CDR1 SQVTM and CDR2 ANQGSEA. The CDR3 here is CSVDGPRDSVASGYTF. DNA for the CDR3: TGCAGCGTTGACGGCCCTCGGGACAGTGTAGCTAGTGGCTACACCTTC.

There are a few counts of this clone. V gene TRBV7-2 combines with J gene TRBJ1-4, with TRBD1 as a possible D gene (6 bases). V lost 5 bases to trimming and J lost 8 bases, with 15 bases between them. The CDR3 runs to 14 residues. From germline, CDR1 is SGHTA and CDR2 FQGNSA. Written as DNA, the CDR3 is TGTGCCAGCAGCCCGGGGATAACAGGGGAAAAACTGTTTTTT. This gives the protein CASSPGITGEKLFF.

The chain is built from TRBV23-1 and TRBJ2-2, with D possibly called TRBD1 or TRBD2 (5 bases each). TRBV23-1 counts as an open reading frame of uncertain function. Trimming removed 0 bases from V and 5 bases from J, with 10 bases in between. The CDR3 has 15 residues. This chain's CDR3 is CASSQSGDRTGELFF. The CDR3 nucleotides are TGCGCCAGCAGTCAATCGGGGGACCGAACCGGGGAGCTGTTTTTT.

The chain employs TRBV5-4 and TRBJ2-1, with D possibly TRBD2 on 7 matching bases. Trimming pared 5 bases from V and 16 bases from J, leaving 16 bases between. CDR1 is SGHNT, CDR2 YYREEE, per germline (reference sequence). The CDR3 is 11 residues long. CDR3 nucleotide sequence: TGTGCCAGCAGTGGGGGGGCCATAATCTTCTTC. It specifies CASSGGAIIFF.

This clone turned up a few times. The rearrangement joins TRBV9 to TRBJ2-2; unclear D gene. Per the germline V gene, CDR1 is SGDLS and CDR2 is YYNGEE. Trimming stripped 4 bases from V and 6 bases from J, with 13 bases between. The CDR3 length is 14 residues. The CDR3 region has the DNA TGTGCCAGCAGCCCCAACCCAGGTGCCGGGGAGCTGTTTTTT. Translating it yields CASSPNPGAGELFF.

The CDR3 nucleotides are TGCGCCAGCAGCCAGGCTCTACACCTCCACGAGCAGTACTTC. It encodes CASSQALHLHEQYF. The chain recombines TRBV4-3 with TRBJ2-7, with D unresolved. The CDR3 has 14 amino acids. Germline V gene sequence: CDR1 LGHNA, CDR2 YSLEER. Trimming shortened V by 3 bases and J by 5 bases, and 14 bases separated the two germline ends.